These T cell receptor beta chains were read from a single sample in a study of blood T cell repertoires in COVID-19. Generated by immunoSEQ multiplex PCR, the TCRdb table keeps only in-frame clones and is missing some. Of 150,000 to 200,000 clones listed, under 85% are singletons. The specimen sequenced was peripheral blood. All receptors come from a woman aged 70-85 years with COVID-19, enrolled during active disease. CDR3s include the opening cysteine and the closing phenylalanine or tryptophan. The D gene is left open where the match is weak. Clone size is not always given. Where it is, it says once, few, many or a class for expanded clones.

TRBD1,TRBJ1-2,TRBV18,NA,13,TGTGCCAGCTCACCGGGACAGGGCGGCGGCTACACCTTC,CASSPGQGGGYTF
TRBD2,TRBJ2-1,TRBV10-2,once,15,TGCGCCAGCAGCAATGGACTAGCGGGAGCCAATGAGCAGTTCTTC,CASSNGLAGANEQFF
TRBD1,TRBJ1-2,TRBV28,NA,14,TGTGCCAGCAGCCTGACAGGGTATTTAGGTGGCTACACCTTC,CASSLTGYLGGYTF
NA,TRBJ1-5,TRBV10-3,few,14,TGTGCCATCAGTATCGACAGAACAAATCAGCCCCAGCATTTT,CAISIDRTNQPQHF
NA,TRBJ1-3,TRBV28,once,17,TGTGCCAGCAGTTTATCAGGGCGGAAGAGCTCTGGAAACACCATATATTTT,CASSLSGRKSSGNTIYF
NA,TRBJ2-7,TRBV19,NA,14,TGTGCCAGTAGTATCGGTGTAGACTTCTACGAGCAGTACTTC,CASSIGVDFYEQYF
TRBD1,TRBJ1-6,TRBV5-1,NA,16,TGCGCCAGCAGCTTGGGGGACAGGGCGGGGAATTCACCCCTCCACTTT,CASSLGDRAGNSPLHF
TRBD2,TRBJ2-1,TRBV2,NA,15,TGTGCCAGCAGTTCACGGACTAGCGAGAGTTCCCAGCAGTTCTTC,CASSSRTSESSQQFF
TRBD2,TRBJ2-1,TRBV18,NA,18,TGTGCCAGCTCACCACCGGGACTAGCGGGAGGAGGGTACAATGAGCAGTTCTTC,CASSPPGLAGGGYNEQFF
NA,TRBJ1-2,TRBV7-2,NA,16,TGTGCCAGCAGCTCCCTGGGGCAGGGGACTAACTATGGCTACACCTTC,CASSSLGQGTNYGYTF
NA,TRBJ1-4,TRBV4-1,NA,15,TGCGCCAGCAGCCCAGGGCGGGGTGGTAATGAAAAACTGTTTTTT,CASSPGRGGNEKLFF
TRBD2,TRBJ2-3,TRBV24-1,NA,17,TGTGCCACCAGTGATTCCGTTCTAGCCGGGAGGTCACTTACGCAGTATTTT,CATSDSVLAGRSLTQYF
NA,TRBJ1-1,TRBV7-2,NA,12,TGTGCCAGCAGCTTAACGAGGACTGAAGCTTTCTTT,CASSLTRTEAFF
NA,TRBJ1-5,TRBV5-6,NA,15,TGTGCCAGCCGGGGATGGGGAAATAGCAATCAGCCCCAGCATTTT,CASRGWGNSNQPQHF
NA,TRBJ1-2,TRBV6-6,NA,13,TGTGCCAGCAGTTCTCCCCCCGAGTATGGCTACACCTTC,CASSSPPEYGYTF
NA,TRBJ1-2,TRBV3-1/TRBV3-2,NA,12,TGTGCCAGCAGCCAAGTCCCATATGGCTACACCTTC,CASSQVPYGYTF
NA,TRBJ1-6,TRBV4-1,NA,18,TGCGCCAGCAGCCAAAAGGGGGGGTTGACAGGAGTAAATTCACCCCTCCACTTT,CASSQKGGLTGVNSPLHF
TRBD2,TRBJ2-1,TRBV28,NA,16,TGTGCCAGCAGATATAGCGGGAGGAGTTATAACAATGAGCAGTTCTTC,CASRYSGRSYNNEQFF
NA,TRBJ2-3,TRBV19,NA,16,TGTGCCAGTAGTTCCCTATCCGGCGGTTACACAGATACGCAGTATTTT,CASSSLSGGYTDTQYF
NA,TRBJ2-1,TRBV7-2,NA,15,TGTGCCAGCAGCCTAGCGTCGGGGGATAGAAATGAGCAGTTCTTC,CASSLASGDRNEQFF
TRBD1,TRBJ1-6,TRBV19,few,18,TGTGCCAGTAGTATAGATCGAGGGACAGCCACCTCTAATTCACCCCTCCACTTT,CASSIDRGTATSNSPLHF
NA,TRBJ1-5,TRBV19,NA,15,TGTGCCAGTAGGTTGGACAGCAATAGCAATCAGCCCCAGCATTTT,CASRLDSNSNQPQHF
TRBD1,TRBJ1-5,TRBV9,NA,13,TGTGCCAGCAGCGTAAGTACAGGGGGGCTCCAGCATTTT,CASSVSTGGLQHF
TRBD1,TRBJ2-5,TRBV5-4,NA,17,TGTGCCAGCAGCTTACAGGGGAGAAGGGTTAACCAAGAGACCCAGTACTTC,CASSLQGRRVNQETQYF
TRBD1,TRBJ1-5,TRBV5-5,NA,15,TGTGCCAGCAGCGCGGACAGGTTGAGCAATCAGCCCCAGCATTTT,CASSADRLSNQPQHF
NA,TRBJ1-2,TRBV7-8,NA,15,TGTGCCAGCAGCTTACTTGACAGCACTCTCTATGGCTACACCTTC,CASSLLDSTLYGYTF
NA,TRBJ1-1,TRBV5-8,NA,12,TGTGCCAGCAGCCCAAGGAGCACTGAAGCTTTCTTT,CASSPRSTEAFF
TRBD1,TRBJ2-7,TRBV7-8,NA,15,TGTGCCAGCAGCTTAGAGGGACAGGGCTCCTACGAGCAGTACTTC,CASSLEGQGSYEQYF
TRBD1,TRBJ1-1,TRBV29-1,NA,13,TGCAGCGCAAAGGGGCAGGGGGCGGGTGAAGCTTTCTTT,CSAKGQGAGEAFF
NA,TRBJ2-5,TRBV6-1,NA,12,TGTGCCAGCAGTGCCCCGCAAGAGACCCAGTACTTC,CASSAPQETQYF
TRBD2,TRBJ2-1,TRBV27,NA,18,TGTGCCAGCAGTTTCCTAGCGGGAGGGCCGGGACGTTACAATGAGCAGTTCTTC,CASSFLAGGPGRYNEQFF
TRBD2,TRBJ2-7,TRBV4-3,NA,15,TGCGCCAGCAGCCACAGACTAGCGGGAGCCTACGAGCAGTACTTC,CASSHRLAGAYEQYF
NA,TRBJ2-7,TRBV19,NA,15,TGTGCCAGTAGTATTCCGGCGGGGAGCATCTACGAGCAGTACTTC,CASSIPAGSIYEQYF
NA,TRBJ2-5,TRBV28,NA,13,TGTGCCAGCAGCCTATCAGGGTACGAGACCCAGTACTTC,CASSLSGYETQYF
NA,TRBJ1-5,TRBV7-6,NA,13,TGTGCCAGCAGCTCCCGGGACTATCAGCCCCAGCATTTT,CASSSRDYQPQHF
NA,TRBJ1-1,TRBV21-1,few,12,TGTGCCAGCAGCTTCAAGAACACTGAAGCTTTCTTT,CASSFKNTEAFF
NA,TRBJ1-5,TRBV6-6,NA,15,TGTGCCAGCAGTTACCTCACACAGAAAGAAGTGCCCCAGCATTTT,CASSYLTQKEVPQHF
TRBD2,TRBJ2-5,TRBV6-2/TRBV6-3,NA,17,TGTGCCAGCATCCCCGGGACTAGCCGATCCTCGTGGGAGACCCAGTACTTC,CASIPGTSRSSWETQYF
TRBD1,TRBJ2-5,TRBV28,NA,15,TGTGCCAGCAGTAGAGACAGGGTGCAGGGAGAGACCCAGTACTTC,CASSRDRVQGETQYF
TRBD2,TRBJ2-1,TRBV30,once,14,TGTGCCTGGAGTGATGGGCGGGAGGAAGGTGAGCAGTTCTTC,CAWSDGREEGEQFF
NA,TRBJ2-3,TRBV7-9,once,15,TGTGCCAGCAGCCCGGGGGGCCCCGGGATTGATACGCAGTATTTT,CASSPGGPGIDTQYF
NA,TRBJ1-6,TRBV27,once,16,TGTGCCAGCAGTTTTTTCCTCGGAGGGATCGGTTCACCCCTCCACTTT,CASSFFLGGIGSPLHF